The sequence of this T cell receptor (beta chain) was determined in a study of T cell responses to AZD1222 COVID-19 vaccine. The assay was immunoSEQ multiplex PCR, and TCRdb's table has in-frame clones only and misses some. The data hold some 84,000 clones, with approximately 89% observed a single time. This clone was recorded only once. This sample comprised peripheral blood, obtained on day 0 of AZD1222 vaccination. The origin of this receptor is an adult in good health.

Here the CDR3 reads CASSLEVGFTEAFF. The DNA of the CDR3 is TGTGCCAGCAGCTTAGAAGTGGGGTTCACTGAAGCTTTCTTT. The rearrangement links TRBV7-9 to TRBJ1-1; D is unresolved. Germline lookup yields CDR1 SEHNR and CDR2 FQNEAQ (reference sequence). CDR3 size: 14 residues. Trimming stripped 1 base from V and 4 bases from J, with 10 bases between. Drawing the rest from reference TRBV7-9 and TRBJ1-1, the complete variable domain is DTGVSQNPRHKITKRGQNVTFRCDPISEHNRLYWYRQTLGQGPEFLTYFQNEAQLEKSRLLSDRFSAERPKGSFSTLEIQRTEQGDSAMYLCASSLEVGFTEAFFGQGTRLTVV.